This T cell receptor (beta chain) emerged from a study of T cells in Graves' hyperthyroidism and ophthalmopathy. On this clonotype itself: A much larger clone is a single base away; this may be a read error.

RNA transcripts yielded amplified TCR beta CDR3 regions. A set of HTBI primers served as the primers for a first-round RT-PCR of the TCR CDR3. MiXCR, applied by TCRdb to the multiplex PCR reads, yields one record per CDR3 protein. The sample includes under 550,000 distinct CDR3 sequences, roughly 13% of them seen just once. CDR3 length: 14 residues. The V gene lost 7 bases and the J gene lost 10 bases, with 20 bases spanning the gap. The germline gives CDR1 MNHEY, CDR2 SVGEGT. Graves' hyperthyroidism was deemed stable given no ophthalmopathy progression within 18 months. Any patient presenting with uncontrolled infection, other autoimmune disease, pregnancy or lactation was left out. The study based diagnoses on clinical symptoms, serum thyroxine and TRAb, thyroid ultrasound and orbital computed tomography. The PBMCs were sourced from fresh peripheral blood (approximately 9 ml).

The rearrangement uses TRBV6-2 or TRBV6-3 and TRBJ2-1; D is tentatively TRBD1 or TRBD2 (5 bases each). The receptor was isolated from a woman between 18 and 29 years old with Graves' hyperthyroidism. The sequenced material came from blood. DNA for the CDR3: TGTGCCAGCATCCCGAGGGGCTGGCCGCACGAGCAGTTCTTC. Translation gives CASIPRGWPHEQFF.